Shown below are 15 T cell receptor beta chains from a single sample sequenced in a study of long-term antiretroviral therapy in people with HIV. The assay used was immunoSEQ (version v3.0), run at survey level. This table comes from immunoSEQ multiplex PCR, and its TCRdb copy is limited to in-frame clones, with some not included. The repertoire holds 10,000 to 15,000 clones, with around 77% as singletons. The sequencing here drew on unsorted PBMCs, taken 1.3 years after starting antiretroviral therapy. These receptors were taken from a woman aged 18-35 years with HIV.

This rearrangement joins TRBV27 to TRBJ2-3; 7 positions agree with TRBD2. The CDR3 extends over 16 amino acids. The germline V gene has CDR1 MNHEY and CDR2 SMNVEV (reference sequence). Trimming cost V 2 bases and J 0 bases; bases outside gene matches: 5. CDR3 nucleotides: TGTGCCAGCAGTTTAGGGCGGGGGACTAGCACAGATACGCAGTATTTT. Translation gives CASSLGRGTSTDTQYF.

This clone occurred once. The chain employs TRBV6-1 and TRBJ1-5; TRBD1 matches 7 bases. Germline values: CDR1 MNHNS, CDR2 SASEGT. The CDR3 runs to 15 residues. V lost 11 bases and J lost 3; bases outside the gene matches: 13. Here the CDR3 reads CAGSSPGTDNQPQHF. CDR3 coding DNA: TGTGCCGGATCATCCCCCGGGACAGACAATCAGCCCCAGCATTTT.

The chain employs TRBV27 and TRBJ1-3; the match to TRBD1 covers 9 bases. Germline trimming cut 8 bases from V and 2 bases from J; bases unmatched to any gene: 4. CDR3 length: 14 amino acids. Germline CDR1 and CDR2: MNHEY and SMNVEV (reference sequence). This chain's CDR3 is CASGRQGAGNTIYF. DNA for the CDR3: TGTGCCAGCGGGAGACAGGGGGCTGGAAACACCATATATTTT.

CDR3: CASSPGTGGGVISGKLFF. The DNA of the CDR3 is TGTGCCAGCAGCCCCGGGACAGGGGGCGGGGTGATATCCGGAAAACTGTTTTTT. The rearrangement links TRBV5-6 to TRBJ1-4, with TRBD1 matching over 12 bases. With 4 bases clipped from V and 10 bases from J, the junction kept 17 bases outside the gene matches. Germline V gene data show CDR1 as SGHDT and CDR2 as YYEEEE. The CDR3 sequence is 18 residues long.

This chain links TRBV6-1 with TRBJ1-1; a possible D gene is TRBD1 (5 bases). Germline CDR1 is MNHNS and CDR2 is SASEGT. This CDR3 spans 15 amino acids. Trimming took off 6 bases at V and 0 bases at J, with 14 bases between the two ends. The CDR3 sequence is CASRSLQDMNTEAFF. The CDR3 region has the DNA TGTGCCAGCAGATCTTTACAGGACATGAACACTGAAGCTTTCTTT.

The gene calls are TRBV7-9 and TRBJ2-2, with TRBD2 matching over 11 bases. There are 16 residues in the CDR3. V shed 6 bases, J shed 4 bases, and the junction held 7 bases outside the gene matches. The germline CDR1 and CDR2 sequences are SEHNR and FQNEAQ (reference sequence). The CDR3 loop is CASSRIAGGSTGELFF. The CDR3 DNA is TGTGCCAGCAGTCGGATAGCGGGAGGGAGCACCGGGGAGCTGTTTTTT.

Only a few counts were recorded for this clone. The chain combines TRBV6-1 with TRBJ1-2, with TRBD1 matching 10 bases. The CDR3 is made up of 15 amino acids. In germline, CDR1 is MNHNS, CDR2 SASEGT. V trimming: 2 bases; J trimming: 2 bases; junction bases outside the gene matches: 2. The CDR3 DNA is TGTGCCAGCAGTGAAATGACAGGGGGCAACTATGGCTACACCTTC. As protein: CASSEMTGGNYGYTF.

This clone has only one observation. The rearrangement joins TRBV13 to TRBJ2-7; D is unresolved. V lost 0 bases to trimming and J lost 3 bases, with 9 bases between them. This CDR3 is built from 14 residues. Germline CDR1 is PRHDT and CDR2 is FYEKMQ (reference sequence). The CDR3 DNA sequence: TGTGCCAGCAGCTTAGGCCGAATGGGCTACGAGCAGTACTTC. Protein product: CASSLGRMGYEQYF.

The rearrangement joins TRBV7-9 to TRBJ1-2, with D perhaps matching TRBD1 (6 bases). The V gene's germline CDR1 is SEHNR and CDR2 FQNEAQ (reference sequence). V was clipped by 5 bases and J by 2 bases, with 18 bases between them. The CDR3 has 16 residues. The CDR3 DNA sequence: TGTGCCAGCAGCCCAGACAGGAGCGCTGTAAACTATGGCTACACCTTC. This encodes CASSPDRSAVNYGYTF.

The chain combines TRBV12-5 with TRBJ1-4, with TRBD1 identical over 8 bases. This CDR3 contains 18 residues. Germline V gene lookup returns CDR1 LGHNT and CDR2 FRNRAP. Unmatched junction bases numbered 14, after V lost 0 bases and J lost 8 bases. The CDR3, as DNA: TGTGCTAGTGGTTTGGTAGGTGACAGGGGTACCCGAGGGGAAAAACTGTTTTTT. Protein sequence: CASGLVGDRGTRGEKLFF.

V gene TRBV5-8 combines with J gene TRBJ2-3; TRBD2 matches 8 bases. This CDR3 has 16 amino acids. Germline loops: CDR1 SGHTS, CDR2 YDEGEE. Trimming at V came to 1 base and at J to 0 bases, leaving 4 bases not matched to a gene. The CDR3 spells CASSLSASGSTDTQYF. CDR3 DNA: TGTGCCAGCAGCTTGTCGGCTAGCGGGAGCACAGATACGCAGTATTTT.

V gene TRBV7-3 combines with J gene TRBJ1-2; D gene unclear. CDR1 SGHTA and CDR2 FQGTGA come from the germline V gene. The CDR3 length is 14 residues. V was trimmed by 1 base and J by 10 bases, leaving 16 bases between them. The CDR3 DNA reads as TGTGCCAGCAGCTTAAATGGTCAGCGAGCACACTACACCTTC. Its translation: CASSLNGQRAHYTF.

This sequence joins TRBV2 and TRBJ1-1; maybe TRBD1 (5 bases). Germline V lookup: CDR1 SNHLY, CDR2 FYNNEI. The V end was cut by 10 bases, the J end by 3 bases, with 12 bases between. The CDR3 totals 12 residues. CDR3 in amino acids: CANHGGYTEAFF. In nucleotides, the CDR3 is TGTGCCAATCATGGGGGGTACACTGAAGCTTTCTTT.

J is TRBJ2-1 and V is TRBV28, with 9 bases that match TRBD2. The V gene's germline CDR1 is MDHEN and CDR2 SYDVKM. The CDR3 is made up of 14 amino acids. V was clipped by 2 bases and J by 9 bases; unmatched bases: 5. The CDR3 bases are TGTGCCAGCAGTTTAGGGACTAGCCGTGGTGAGCAGTTCTTC. Protein product: CASSLGTSRGEQFF.

The chain carries TRBV30 and TRBJ2-3; no reliable D call. CDR1 is GTSNPN, CDR2 SVGIG, per germline (reference sequence). V lost 3 bases to trimming and J lost 6 bases, with 7 bases between them. The CDR3 sequence is 11 residues long. The CDR3: CAWSYGDTQYF. The DNA of the CDR3 is TGTGCCTGGAGCTATGGGGATACGCAGTATTTT.